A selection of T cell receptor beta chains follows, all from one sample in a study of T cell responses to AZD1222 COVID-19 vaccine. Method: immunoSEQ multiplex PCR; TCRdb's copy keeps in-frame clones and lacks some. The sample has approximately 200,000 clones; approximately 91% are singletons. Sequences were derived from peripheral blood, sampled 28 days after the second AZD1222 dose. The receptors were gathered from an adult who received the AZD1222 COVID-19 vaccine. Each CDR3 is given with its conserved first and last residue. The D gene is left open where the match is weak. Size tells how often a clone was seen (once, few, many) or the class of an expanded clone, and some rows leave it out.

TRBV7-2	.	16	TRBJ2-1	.	TGTGCCAGCAGCTTAGAGGGCTCATGGACCTACAATGAGCAGTTCTTC	CASSLEGSWTYNEQFF
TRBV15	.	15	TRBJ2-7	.	TGTGCCACCAGCAGAGACACAGGGTCCCCTTCGAAGCAGTACTTC	CATSRDTGSPSKQYF
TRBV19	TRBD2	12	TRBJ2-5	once	TGTGCCAGTAGTACCGCTGGGGGGGCCCAGTACTTC	CASSTAGGAQYF
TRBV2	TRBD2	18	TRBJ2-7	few	TGTGCCAGCAGAGGACTAGCGGCACAGTCCCGAAGTGCGTACGAGCAGTACTTC	CASRGLAAQSRSAYEQYF
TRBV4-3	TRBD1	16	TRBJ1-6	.	TGCGCCAGCAGCCAACAAACTACAGGGGGTACGGCACCCCTCCACTTT	CASSQQTTGGTAPLHF
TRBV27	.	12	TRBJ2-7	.	TGTGCCAGCAGTTTATACGGACGAGAGCAGTACTTC	CASSLYGREQYF
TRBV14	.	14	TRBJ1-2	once	TGTGCCAGCAGCCAAGATATGGGGGGTAGCGGCTACACCTTC	CASSQDMGGSGYTF
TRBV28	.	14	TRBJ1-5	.	TGTGCCAGCAGTAGGACAGACTTGGATCAGCCCCAGCATTTT	CASSRTDLDQPQHF
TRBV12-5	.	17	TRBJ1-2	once	TGTGCTAGTGGTTTGGTACTCGGGTCACAAGCTAACTATGGCTACACCTTC	CASGLVLGSQANYGYTF
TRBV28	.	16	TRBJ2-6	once	TGTGCCAGCAGTTTATTATTTATTTCTGGGGCCAACGTCCTGACTTTC	CASSLLFISGANVLTF
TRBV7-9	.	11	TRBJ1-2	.	TGTGCCAGCAGCTTCAGCTATGGCTACACCTTC	CASSFSYGYTF
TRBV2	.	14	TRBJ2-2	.	TGTGCCAGCAGGTGGGGGGTCAACACCGGGGAGCTGTTTTTT	CASRWGVNTGELFF
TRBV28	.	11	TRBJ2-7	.	TGTGCCAGCAGTTTAGGGTACGAGCAGTACTTC	CASSLGYEQYF
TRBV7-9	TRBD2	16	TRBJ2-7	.	TGTGCCAGCAGCTCCACCGGCCTAGCGGGAGCCTACGAGCAGTACTTC	CASSSTGLAGAYEQYF
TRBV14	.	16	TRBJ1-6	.	TGTGCCAGCAGCCAAAGACGGGCGGCCTATAATTCACCCCTCCACTTT	CASSQRRAAYNSPLHF
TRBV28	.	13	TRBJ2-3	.	TGTGCCAGCAAAATGGGGGGATCAGATACGCAGTATTTT	CASKMGGSDTQYF